These 11 T cell receptor beta chains came from one sample sequenced in a study of technical replicates of blood from a few donors. Profiled with immunoSEQ multiplex PCR; TCRdb holds only in-frame clones, not every one. Seen here are some 87,000 clones, 95% to 98% observed once, and the top ten hold roughly 0.34%. Sequenced input: T cells isolated from PBMCs. The receptors were gathered from a human donor in good health.

The chain links TRBV7-8 to TRBJ1-3; D is perhaps TRBD1 (5 bases). The CDR3 spans 14 residues. Germline V gene data show CDR1 as SGHVS and CDR2 as FQNEAQ. Between the trimmed V and J ends, which lost 6 bases and 0 bases, there was a span of 9 bases. CDR3 loop: CASRSGNSGNTIYF. Here the CDR3 DNA reads TGTGCCAGCAGGTCAGGGAACTCTGGAAACACCATATATTTT.

J is TRBJ2-5 and V is TRBV11-3; 7 positions match TRBD2. Germline V gives CDR1 SGHNT, CDR2 YENEEA. Trimming removed 1 base from V and 5 bases from J; junction bases left unmatched: 13. The CDR3 contains 17 residues. CDR3 in amino acids: CASSLVGLADSRETQYF. CDR3 DNA sequence: TGTGCCAGCAGCTTAGTTGGTCTAGCGGATAGCCGGGAGACCCAGTACTTC.

The chain carries TRBV7-9 and TRBJ2-3, with TRBD2 matching over 7 bases. V dropped 5 bases and J dropped 0; count of bases not matched to a gene: 11. This CDR3 spans 17 amino acids. The V gene's germline CDR1 is SEHNR and CDR2 FQNEAQ (reference sequence). This chain's CDR3 is CASSPRFREASTDTQYF. In DNA, the CDR3 is TGTGCCAGCAGCCCCCGCTTCCGGGAGGCGAGCACAGATACGCAGTATTTT.

This clone showed up just once. This chain joins TRBV29-1 and TRBJ1-3; D is unresolved. V was shortened by 0 bases and J by 0 bases, with 6 bases between the two germline ends. This CDR3 spans 14 amino acids. Germline V lookup: CDR1 SQVTM, CDR2 ANQGSEA. In DNA, the CDR3 is TGCAGCGTTGAAGACGACAACTCTGGAAACACCATATATTTT. The encoded protein is CSVEDDNSGNTIYF.

The chain uses TRBV2 and TRBJ2-7; D may be TRBD1 (7 bases). V lost 9 bases and J 0 bases, leaving 12 bases between the germline ends. The CDR3 is 13 residues long. Germline CDR1 SNHLY, CDR2 FYNNEI. CDR3 sequence: CASQGGTSYEQYF. The CDR3 nucleotides are TGTGCCAGTCAGGGGGGCACCTCCTACGAGCAGTACTTC.

This clone was counted once. The rearrangement joins TRBV9 to TRBJ2-2; 8 nucleotides line up with TRBD2. The CDR3 runs to 18 residues. Germline assignment: CDR1 SGDLS and CDR2 YYNGEE. J was trimmed by 3 bases and V by 5 bases; bases with no gene match: 15. This CDR3 is CASSYPITGGPDTGELFF. The CDR3 nucleotides read TGTGCCAGCAGTTATCCTATTACGGGAGGGCCAGACACCGGGGAGCTGTTTTTT. Together with reference TRBV9 and TRBJ2-2, the CDR3 gives the full variable domain: DSGVTQTPKHLITATGQRVTLRCSPRSGDLSVYWYQQSLDQGLQFLIQYYNGEERAKGNILERFSAQQFPDLHSELNLSSLELGDSALYFCASSYPITGGPDTGELFFGEGSRLTVL.

The CDR3 reads CASRPGQGARGQHF. Written as DNA, the CDR3 is TGTGCCAGCAGACCGGGACAGGGGGCGAGAGGCCAGCATTTT. The chain recombines TRBV6-6 with TRBJ1-5; TRBD1 matches at 12 bases. The CDR3 sequence is 14 residues long. The J segment lost 12 bases and the V segment lost 6 bases, leaving 9 bases of the junction unmatched. Looked up from germline, CDR1 is MNHNY and CDR2 is SVGAGI (reference sequence).

The chain has TRBV15 and TRBJ2-7; 13 positions agree with TRBD2. Germline assignment: CDR1 LNHNV and CDR2 YYDKDF (reference sequence). This CDR3 region has 15 residues. Trimming cost V 5 bases and J 3 bases; bases outside gene matches: 4. CDR3 nucleotide sequence: TGTGCCACCAGCTCAGGACTAGCGGGAGACTACGAGCAGTACTTC. Translation: CATSSGLAGDYEQYF.

The chain combines TRBV28 with TRBJ2-2; 7 bases agree with TRBD2. CDR1 is MDHEN, CDR2 SYDVKM, per germline. With 6 bases clipped from V and 5 bases from J, the junction kept 6 bases outside the gene matches. CDR3 length equals 14 residues. CDR3 protein: CASRPGRETGELFF. The CDR3 DNA reads TGTGCCAGCAGACCAGGGAGGGAGACCGGGGAGCTGTTTTTT.

The CDR3 sequence: CASSLGPGYEQFF. DNA of the CDR3: TGTGCCAGCAGCTTAGGGCCGGGGTATGAGCAGTTCTTC. The rearrangement joins TRBV7-8 to TRBJ2-1; maybe TRBD2 (5 bases). Between the trimmed V and J ends, which lost 1 base and 8 bases, there was a span of 9 bases. CDR3 length: 13 amino acids. Germline assignment: CDR1 SGHVS and CDR2 FQNEAQ.

This chain connects TRBV6-5 to TRBJ1-1; 7 bases fit TRBD1. This CDR3 is 16 amino acids long. V shed 3 bases, J shed 3 bases, and the junction held 10 bases outside the gene matches. The germline V gene encodes CDR1 MNHEY and CDR2 SVGAGI. CDR3 bases: TGTGCCAGCAGTTATCCGTCGACAGGGATGGACACTGAAGCTTTCTTT. Protein sequence: CASSYPSTGMDTEAFF.